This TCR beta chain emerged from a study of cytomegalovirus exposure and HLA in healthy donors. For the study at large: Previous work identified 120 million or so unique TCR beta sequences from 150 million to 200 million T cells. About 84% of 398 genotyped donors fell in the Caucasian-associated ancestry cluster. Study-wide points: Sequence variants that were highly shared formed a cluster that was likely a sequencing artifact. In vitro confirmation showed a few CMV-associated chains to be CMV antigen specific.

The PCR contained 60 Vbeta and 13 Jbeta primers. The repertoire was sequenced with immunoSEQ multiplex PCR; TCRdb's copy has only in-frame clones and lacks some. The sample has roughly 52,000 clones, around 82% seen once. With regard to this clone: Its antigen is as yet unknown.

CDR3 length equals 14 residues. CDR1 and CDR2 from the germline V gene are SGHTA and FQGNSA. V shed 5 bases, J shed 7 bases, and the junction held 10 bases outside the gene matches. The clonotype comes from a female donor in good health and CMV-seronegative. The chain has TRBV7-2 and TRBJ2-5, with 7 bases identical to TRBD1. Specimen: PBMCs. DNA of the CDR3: TGTGCCAGCAGCCGCGCTGGACAGGTTGGGACCCAGTACTTC. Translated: CASSRAGQVGTQYF.